A selection of T cell receptor beta chains follows, all from one sample in a study of T cell changes during pregnancy in multiple sclerosis. Produced via immunoSEQ multiplex PCR; TCRdb's table is partial and in-frame only. The sample records about 83,000 clones, about 89% being singletons. The source was PBMCs, collected in the first trimester of pregnancy. The receptors come from a female donor in good health, serving as a control in a pregnancy study. Some clones in this sample may be carry-over from other donors' samples. Both conserved end residues are part of each CDR3. The order of the fields is J gene, V gene, CDR3 protein.

TRBJ2-3	TRBV6-1	CASSESGGADTQYF
TRBJ2-1	TRBV27	CASSSLAGGDNEQFF
TRBJ2-2	TRBV19	CASSISGGAPGELFF
TRBJ2-7	TRBV7-2	CASSLVASGSGEQYF
TRBJ2-1	TRBV4-2	CASTNTGTSFNEQFF
TRBJ2-6	TRBV28	CASTPGDSGANVLTF
TRBJ2-5	TRBV21-1	CASSKAGRRLHLETQYF
TRBJ2-3	TRBV15	CATSSGGQGVTDTQYF
TRBJ2-1	TRBV7-2	CASSPGWGRNEQFF
TRBJ2-7	TRBV19	CASGMGSGSESEQYF
TRBJ1-2	TRBV28	CASSINWTGGIYGYTF
TRBJ2-1	TRBV11-2	CASSQGAGAGYNEQFF
TRBJ2-7	TRBV7-9	CASSSTSVSYEQYF
TRBJ1-5	TRBV21-1	CASYPDYSNQPQHF
TRBJ2-2	TRBV7-2	CASSLIQGTGELFF
TRBJ2-5	TRBV4-1	CASSQGVRRTREGQYF
TRBJ2-5	TRBV9	CASSVGQSAGQETQYF
TRBJ2-2	TRBV7-2	CASTTLRRSGELFF
TRBJ2-7	TRBV10-3	CAISESGIGAANF
TRBJ2-3	TRBV2	CASSDGQGRTDTQYF
TRBJ1-5	TRBV6-6	CASSRGQTNQPQHF
TRBJ1-1	TRBV5-6	CASSLSRGRVTEAFF
TRBJ1-4	TRBV28	CASSSVGAGEKLFF
TRBJ2-1	TRBV9	CASSARGYNEQFF
TRBJ2-1	TRBV6-6	CASSWDGSSYNEQFF
TRBJ1-4	TRBV2	CASSLDRENEKLFF
TRBJ1-2	TRBV29-1	CSVGVGGPNYGYTF
TRBJ1-6	TRBV10-3	CAIRDSDRSWGSPLHF
TRBJ2-6	TRBV2	CARSSGANVLTF
TRBJ2-7	TRBV28	CASLRDRGGEQYF